Below are 14 T cell receptor beta chains sequenced from a single sample in a study of T cells in Graves' hyperthyroidism and ophthalmopathy. The investigators amplified TCR beta CDR3 regions from RNA transcripts. The HTBI primer set was used in a first-round RT-PCR of the TCR CDR3. TCRdb itself ran the multiplex PCR reads through MiXCR, one entry per CDR3 protein. The sample records hundreds of thousands of distinct CDR3 sequences, about 17% being singletons. The specimen was blood. These receptors originate from a woman aged 25 to 45 with Graves' hyperthyroidism.

V is TRBV5-6 and J is TRBJ2-7, with 7 bases aligning to TRBD1. Germline lookup yields CDR1 SGHDT and CDR2 YYEEEE. This CDR3 is built from 13 residues. With V trimmed by 6 bases and J by 3 bases, 6 bases remained unmatched. The CDR3 DNA follows: TGTGCCAGCACGCAGACAGGGTTCTACGAGCAGTACTTC. Translating it yields CASTQTGFYEQYF.

This clonotype was counted ten times or more. The V gene is TRBV11-1, the J gene TRBJ2-1; D not resolved. Trimming left V 7 bases short and J 6 bases short, with 10 bases between. Germline V lookup: CDR1 SGHAT, CDR2 FQDESV (reference sequence). The CDR3 extends over 12 amino acids. CDR3 DNA sequence: TGTGCCAGCACCACTAATCCCAATGAGCAGTTCTTC. This sequence encodes CASTTNPNEQFF.

Note on this clonotype: This may stem from a read error, because a much larger clone lies one nucleotide away. The CDR3 loop reads CSSSPPRGTSGRYNEQFF. For the CDR3, the DNA is TGTTCCAGCAGCCCACCGAGAGGGACTAGCGGGAGATACAATGAGCAGTTCTTC. J is TRBJ2-1 and V is TRBV11-2, with 14 bases fitting TRBD2. Germline V gene lookup returns CDR1 SGHAT and CDR2 FQNNGV. The CDR3 has 18 residues.

This chain connects TRBV6-2 or TRBV6-3 to TRBJ2-1; D possibly uses TRBD1 or TRBD2 (5 bases each). Germline V CDR1 and CDR2: MNHEY, SVGEGT. V gave up 8 bases and J gave up 7 bases, with 21 bases separating them. This CDR3 region has 15 residues. The CDR3 nucleotides are TGTGCCAGCCGGGGCATTGCTGTTGCGGAAAATGAGCAGTTCTTC. The encoded protein is CASRGIAVAENEQFF.

The CDR3 coding sequence is TGCGCCAGCAGCCAAATAGCGGGAGGCAATGAGCAGTTCTTC. Translation gives CASSQIAGGNEQFF. The chain carries TRBV4-3 and TRBJ2-1; 10 nucleotides match TRBD2. V shed 2 bases, J shed 6 bases, and the junction held 1 base outside the gene matches. The CDR3 is 14 residues long. The germline gives CDR1 LGHNA, CDR2 YSLEER.

This clonotype is labeled medium-sized. The gene calls are TRBV7-2 and TRBJ1-1; 11 bases fit TRBD1. Germline V gene lookup returns CDR1 SGHTA and CDR2 FQGNSA. The CDR3 covers 17 residues. Trimming removed 3 bases from V and 0 bases from J; junction bases left unmatched: 6. The CDR3 DNA is TGTGCCAGCAGCTTCGGGACAGGGGGTGACCTGAACACTGAAGCTTTCTTT. Protein product: CASSFGTGGDLNTEAFF.

Ten or more counts support this clonotype. V gene TRBV2 combines with J gene TRBJ2-2; no firm D call. The CDR3 is 14 residues long. Germline-derived CDR1 and CDR2 are SNHLY and FYNNEI. V was cut by 6 bases and J by 0 bases, with 8 bases left in between. The DNA for the CDR3 is TGTGCCAGCAGCAACAGCGCGAACACCGGGGAGCTGTTTTTT. Amino acid sequence: CASSNSANTGELFF.

The rearrangement joins TRBV6-5 to TRBJ2-1, with D unclear. This CDR3 has 13 amino acids. Trimming left V 0 bases short and J 11 bases short, with 11 bases between. Germline V gene data show CDR1 as MNHEY and CDR2 as SVGAGI. CDR3 DNA sequence: TGTGCCAGCAGTTACTCTGCTTGGTATAAGCAGTTCTTC. Protein: CASSYSAWYKQFF.

To note about this clonotype: A much larger clone sits a single nucleotide away, making a read error possible. V is TRBV15 and J is TRBJ2-7, with 7 bases aligning to TRBD2. After removal of 7 bases from V and 6 bases from J, the junction contained 9 bases not matched to a gene. Germline V gene sequence: CDR1 LNHNV, CDR2 YYDKDF (reference sequence). The CDR3 has 13 amino acids. The CDR3 sequence is CATNGLAVCEQYF. The CDR3 DNA reads TGTGCCACCAATGGTCTAGCGGTCTGCGAGCAGTACTTC.

The CDR3 DNA reads as TGTGCCAGCAGACAAGAAGGGGGCGCGGCAGGCTACACCTTC. It codes for CASRQEGGAAGYTF. This chain uses TRBV12-3 or TRBV12-4 with TRBJ1-2; TRBD1 matches 7 bases. Unmatched junction bases numbered 12, after V lost 6 bases and J lost 8 bases. The CDR3 has 14 residues.

This clonotype was counted at least ten times. The chain recombines TRBV6-5 with TRBJ2-7; the D is unclear. The CDR3 extends over 15 amino acids. The V end lost 2 bases, the J end lost 1 base, and 12 bases lay between the germline ends. CDR1 is MNHEY, CDR2 SVGAGI, per germline. This CDR3 is CASSYGRPTSYEQYF. CDR3 DNA: TGTGCCAGCAGTTACGGGCGGCCTACGTCCTACGAGCAGTACTTC.

This clonotype was found a few times. The V call is TRBV3-1, the J call TRBJ2-7; no reliable D call. This CDR3 has 16 residues. Germline CDR1 is LGHDT and CDR2 is YNNKEL (reference sequence). Trimming took 2 bases from V and 4 from J, leaving 18 bases between them. The CDR3 loop is CASSQNGPLKGYEQYF. The CDR3 coding sequence is TGTGCCAGCAGCCAAAACGGACCTCTCAAGGGATACGAGCAGTACTTC.

There are many counts of this clonotype. V usage is TRBV20-1 and J usage is TRBJ2-3; D is undetermined. The CDR3 sequence is 14 residues long. CDR1 is DFQATT, CDR2 SNEGSKA, per germline (reference sequence). Trimming left V 0 bases short and J 4 bases short, with 11 bases between. This CDR3 is CSARDQPIADTQYF. In DNA, the CDR3 is TGCAGTGCTAGAGATCAACCGATTGCAGATACGCAGTATTTT.

This clonotype occurred a few times. The chain uses TRBV19 and TRBJ1-6, with D maybe TRBD1 (5 bases). This CDR3 comprises 17 residues. Looked up from germline, CDR1 is LNHDA and CDR2 is SQIVND (reference sequence). The ends were cut back, 4 bases at V and 7 bases at J, with 20 bases in the middle. The CDR3 bases are TGTGCCAGTAGTAAGGGGATTGACTCGGAAGGGAATTCACCCCTCCACTTT. It codes for CASSKGIDSEGNSPLHF.